This T cell receptor beta chain is drawn from a study of siplizumab effects on memory and regulatory T cells. Data came from immunoSEQ multiplex PCR; TCRdb stores just in-frame clones and leaves some out. The sample yields about 100,000 clones, approximately 91% seen once. Study-level points and caveats: Tregs that proliferated in siplizumab cultures did not have their suppressive function confirmed. Treg origin accounted for an average of around 69% of mappable alloreactive CD4+ clones with siplizumab and about 30% in controls.

This CDR3 comprises 18 residues. Germline trimming cut 0 bases from V and 0 bases from J; bases unmatched to any gene: 8. Germline V gene lookup returns CDR1 MGHRA and CDR2 YSYEKL. As regards this clone: The antigen is not known.

The sample taken for sequencing was CD4+ T cells sorted from blood. This TCR was recovered from a human donor in good health. This chain uses TRBV4-1 with TRBJ1-5, with 7 bases identical to TRBD1. The CDR3 DNA reads TGCGCCAGCAGCCAAGATAGGACAGGCCCCTATAGCAATCAGCCCCAGCATTTT. Its protein is CASSQDRTGPYSNQPQHF.